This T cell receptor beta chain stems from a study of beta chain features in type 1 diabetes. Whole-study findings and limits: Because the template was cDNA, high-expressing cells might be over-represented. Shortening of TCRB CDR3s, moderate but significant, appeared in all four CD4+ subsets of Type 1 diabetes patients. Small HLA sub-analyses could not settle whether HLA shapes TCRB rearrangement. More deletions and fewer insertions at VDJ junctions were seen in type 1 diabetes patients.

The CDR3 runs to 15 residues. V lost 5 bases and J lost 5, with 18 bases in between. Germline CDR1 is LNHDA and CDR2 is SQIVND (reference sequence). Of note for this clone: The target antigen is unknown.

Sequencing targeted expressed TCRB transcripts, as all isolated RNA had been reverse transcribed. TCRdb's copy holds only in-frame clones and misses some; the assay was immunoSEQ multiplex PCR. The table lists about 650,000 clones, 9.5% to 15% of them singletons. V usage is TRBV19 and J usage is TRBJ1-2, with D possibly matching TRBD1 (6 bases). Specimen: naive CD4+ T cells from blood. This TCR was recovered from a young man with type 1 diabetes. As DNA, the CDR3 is TGTGCCAGTAGTCCCTCTTCGACAGGAGATTATGGCTACACCTTC. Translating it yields CASSPSSTGDYGYTF. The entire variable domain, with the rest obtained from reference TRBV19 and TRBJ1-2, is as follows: DGGITQSPKYLFRKEGQNVTLSCEQNLNHDAMYWYRQDPGQGLRLIYYSQIVNDFQKGDIAEGYSVSREKKESFPLTVTSAQKNPTAFYLCASSPSSTGDYGYTFGSGTRLTVV.